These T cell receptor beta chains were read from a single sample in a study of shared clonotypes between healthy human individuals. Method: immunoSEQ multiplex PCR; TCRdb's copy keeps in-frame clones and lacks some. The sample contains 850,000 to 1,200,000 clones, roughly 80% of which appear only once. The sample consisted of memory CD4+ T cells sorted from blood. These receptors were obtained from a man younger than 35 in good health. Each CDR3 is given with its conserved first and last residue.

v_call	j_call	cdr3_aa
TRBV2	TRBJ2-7	CARGTGANEQYF
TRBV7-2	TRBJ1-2	CASSFEGGGYTF
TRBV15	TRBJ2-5	CATSIFPGSQETQYF
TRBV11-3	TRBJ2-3	CASSVGQTDTQYF
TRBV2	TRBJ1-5	CASSQIGAGQGGKPQHF
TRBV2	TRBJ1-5	CASRSGPGQPQHF
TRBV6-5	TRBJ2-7	CASIKGSGASYEQYF
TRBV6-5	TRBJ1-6	CASSLQGGSSPLHF
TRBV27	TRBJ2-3	CASSSSGGETDTQYF
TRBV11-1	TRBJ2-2	CASSLGLNTGELFF
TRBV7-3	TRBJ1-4	CASSNGPGEKLFF
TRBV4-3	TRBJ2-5	CASSQVASGRARETQYF
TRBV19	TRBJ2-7	CASSPRVAGGTYEQYF
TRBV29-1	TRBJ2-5	CSVDGAGSSQETQYF
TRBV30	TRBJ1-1	CAWSVLDRGAYEAFF
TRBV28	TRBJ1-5	CASSLRGAGENQPQHF
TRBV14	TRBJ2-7	CASSQETASYEQYF
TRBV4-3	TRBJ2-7	CASSQVWGQGYYEQYF
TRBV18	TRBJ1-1	CASSQDHGPNTEAFF
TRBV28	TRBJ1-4	CASKGQGIGEKLFF
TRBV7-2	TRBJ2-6	CASSLDVFSGANVLTF
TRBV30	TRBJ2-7	CAWSRTATYEQYF
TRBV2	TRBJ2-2	CASGGDTGELFF
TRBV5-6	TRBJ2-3	CASSLLSSGVSTDTQYF
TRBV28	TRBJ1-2	CASSLTGRGGGYTF
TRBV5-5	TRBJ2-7	CASSSERQGAYEQYF
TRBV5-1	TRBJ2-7	CASSAGQGGYEQYF
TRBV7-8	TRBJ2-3	CASSSGQAGDTQYF
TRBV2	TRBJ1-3	CASRVGQGGNTIYF
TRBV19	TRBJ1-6	CASSKVRESPLHF
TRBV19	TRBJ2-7	CASSPGQRSLPEQYF
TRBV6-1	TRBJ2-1	CASSGGLAGANNEQFF
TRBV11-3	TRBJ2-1	CASSLDISGRGGEQFF
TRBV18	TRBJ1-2	CASSPQGPYGYTF
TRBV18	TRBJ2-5	CASSPLNGIQETQYF
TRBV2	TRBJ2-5	CATQFVVKETQYF
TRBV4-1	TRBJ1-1	CASSQSGNPTYTEAFF
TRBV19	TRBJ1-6	CASSNMDRMNSPLHF
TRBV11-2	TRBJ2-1	CASIGLAGNEQFF
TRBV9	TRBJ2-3	CASSVGLAGAGADTQYF
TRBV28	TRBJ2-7	CASTLGGGGVSYEQYF
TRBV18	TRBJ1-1	CASSPSVGTVNTEAFF
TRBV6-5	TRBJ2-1	CASSEGLAGGFPFF
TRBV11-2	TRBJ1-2	CASSLDSGYFSMTSGYTF
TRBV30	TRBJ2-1	CAWSSFGRTGNNEQFF
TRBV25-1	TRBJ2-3	CASSEGTGGGNTQYF
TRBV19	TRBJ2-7	CASSGTSGSYEQYF
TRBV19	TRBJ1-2	CASKETGEHYGYTF
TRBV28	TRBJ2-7	CASRERDEGREQYF
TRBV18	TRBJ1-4	CASSPRGEKLFF
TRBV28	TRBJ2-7	CASSDIRTGRLYEQYF
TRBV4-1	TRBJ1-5	CASSQGQEDQPQHF
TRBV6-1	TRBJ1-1	CASRPEGGSNTEAFF